This is a list of T cell receptor beta chains from one sample in a study of technical replicates of blood from a handful of donors. Some clones are missing from TCRdb's copy, which holds only in-frame ones; the method was immunoSEQ multiplex PCR. The repertoire holds about 59,000 clones, with about 94% as singletons. The sample comprised PBMCs. The receptors were sampled from a human donor in good health. Some clones in this sample may be carry-over from other donors' samples. Each CDR3 is given with its conserved first and last residue. Each record gives: D gene, clone size, V gene, J gene, CDR3 protein, CDR3 DNA. D genes are given only for firm matches. Expanded clones get a size class; other rows say once, few or many, or leave the size out.

NA	NA	TRBV7-9	TRBJ2-5	CASNQNQVQETQYF	TGTGCCAGCAATCAAAATCAGGTCCAAGAGACCCAGTACTTC
NA	once	TRBV4-3	TRBJ2-7	CASSLDSYEQYF	TGCGCCAGCAGTCTGGACAGCTACGAGCAGTACTTC
TRBD1	NA	TRBV27	TRBJ1-2	CASRRTTGGGYHGYTF	TGTGCCAGCAGACGGACGACAGGGGGTGGCTACCATGGCTACACCTTC
NA	NA	TRBV19	TRBJ1-1	CASQRRQNTEAFF	TGTGCCAGCCAAAGGCGGCAGAACACTGAAGCTTTCTTT
TRBD1	once	TRBV2	TRBJ1-2	CASSWTGKYGYTF	TGTGCCAGCAGTTGGACAGGGAAGTATGGCTACACCTTC
TRBD1	NA	TRBV6-5	TRBJ2-1	CASNPVGEQGQEQFF	TGTGCCAGCAATCCAGTGGGCGAACAGGGACAGGAGCAGTTCTTC
NA	NA	TRBV6-1	TRBJ1-5	CASREVGAGNQPQHF	TGTGCCAGCAGGGAGGTGGGGGCCGGCAATCAGCCCCAGCATTTT
TRBD2	NA	TRBV7-2	TRBJ2-3	CASSRLAGVDTQYF	TGTGCCAGCAGCCGCCTAGCGGGAGTAGATACGCAGTATTTT
TRBD1	NA	TRBV29-1	TRBJ1-2	CSGGGTDNGYTF	TGCAGCGGAGGAGGGACAGACAATGGCTACACCTTC
NA	NA	TRBV20-1	TRBJ1-2	CSAGGDYGYTF	TGCAGTGCCGGAGGGGACTATGGCTACACCTTC
TRBD1	NA	TRBV4-2	TRBJ2-1	CASSQGTGEYNEQFF	TGTGCCAGCAGCCAAGGGACAGGGGAGTACAATGAGCAGTTCTTC
NA	NA	TRBV6-1	TRBJ1-1	CASREEREAFF	TGTGCCAGCAGGGAGGAGCGTGAAGCTTTCTTT
NA	NA	TRBV5-6	TRBJ1-2	CASSRGTPDGYTF	TGTGCCAGCAGCCGTGGGACTCCTGATGGCTACACCTTC
NA	NA	TRBV4-3	TRBJ1-2	CASSQDLGGSRYGYTF	TGCGCCAGCAGCCAAGATCTCGGGGGTTCACGCTATGGCTACACCTTC
TRBD1	NA	TRBV5-5	TRBJ2-3	CASSSRPDRVLTDTQYF	TGTGCCAGCAGCTCCCGGCCCGACAGGGTACTCACAGATACGCAGTATTTT
NA	NA	TRBV20-1	TRBJ1-1	CSAISNTEAFF	TGCAGTGCTATAAGCAACACTGAAGCTTTCTTT
NA	NA	TRBV30	TRBJ1-2	CAWNEYSNYGYTF	TGTGCCTGGAACGAGTACTCTAACTATGGCTACACCTTC
NA	NA	TRBV7-9	TRBJ1-2	CASSRGPDGYTF	TGTGCCAGCAGCCGTGGGCCCGATGGCTACACCTTC
TRBD1	NA	TRBV2	TRBJ1-1	CASRFTGQGTEAFF	TGTGCCAGCAGATTCACAGGACAGGGCACTGAAGCTTTCTTT
TRBD1	NA	TRBV5-1	TRBJ1-3	CASRPGTGSGNTIYF	TGCGCCAGCAGACCCGGGACAGGCTCTGGAAACACCATATATTTT
TRBD2	NA	TRBV5-1	TRBJ2-7	CASSLAIGLGVYEQYF	TGCGCCAGCAGCTTGGCCATTGGACTAGGAGTCTACGAGCAGTACTTC
TRBD1	NA	TRBV7-7	TRBJ1-5	CASSDPHSDRERNQPQHF	TGTGCCAGCAGCGACCCGCACTCGGACAGGGAGAGGAATCAGCCCCAGCATTTT
NA	NA	TRBV5-1	TRBJ2-5	CASSLVSSKETQYF	TGCGCCAGCAGCTTGGTTTCATCCAAAGAGACCCAGTACTTC
TRBD2	NA	TRBV7-2	TRBJ2-7	CASSPTSGRSVFYEQYF	TGTGCCAGCAGTCCGACTAGCGGGAGGTCGGTCTTCTACGAGCAGTACTTC
TRBD1	NA	TRBV4-1	TRBJ1-2	CASSQDMGQSYGYTF	TGCGCCAGCAGCCAAGATATGGGACAGAGCTATGGCTACACCTTC
NA	once	TRBV9	TRBJ2-7	CASSVEQGNSYEQYF	TGTGCCAGCAGCGTGGAACAGGGAAACTCCTACGAGCAGTACTTC
TRBD1	NA	TRBV7-8	TRBJ2-2	CASSLYSVEDRGLFTGELFF	TGTGCCAGCAGCTTATATAGCGTCGAGGACAGGGGGCTCTTCACCGGGGAGCTGTTTTTT
NA	once	TRBV27	TRBJ2-7	CASSPLLATYEQYF	TGTGCCAGCAGTCCGTTGCTAGCCACCTACGAGCAGTACTTC
NA	once	TRBV7-2	TRBJ2-1	CASSLRVEQFF	TGTGCCAGCAGCTTACGAGTTGAGCAGTTCTTC
TRBD2	NA	TRBV16	TRBJ2-1	CASSQGLAGGVYNEQFF	TGTGCCAGCAGCCAAGGACTAGCGGGAGGGGTCTACAATGAGCAGTTCTTC
TRBD1	NA	TRBV4-1	TRBJ1-6	CASSHPGQGDNSPLHF	TGCGCCAGCAGCCATCCGGGACAGGGGGATAATTCACCCCTCCACTTT
NA	NA	TRBV18	TRBJ1-5	CASSPRQETYQPQHF	TGTGCCAGCTCACCTAGACAGGAAACCTATCAGCCCCAGCATTTT
TRBD1	few	TRBV14	TRBJ1-1	CASSLSGGTGRKEAFF	TGTGCCAGCAGCCTATCAGGGGGAACAGGCCGCAAGGAAGCTTTCTTT
NA	NA	TRBV25-1	TRBJ2-2	CASSDSYRVTGELFF	TGTGCCAGCAGTGACTCCTACAGGGTCACCGGGGAGCTGTTTTTT
NA	NA	TRBV7-2	TRBJ2-1	CASSSLGALSEQFF	TGTGCCAGCAGCTCCTTGGGGGCCCTGAGTGAGCAGTTCTTC
NA	few	TRBV30	TRBJ1-5	CAWSSLAVFQPQHF	TGTGCCTGGAGCTCCCTTGCGGTTTTCCAGCCCCAGCATTTT
NA	NA	TRBV6-1	TRBJ1-5	CASSERVYSNQPQHF	TGTGCCAGCAGTGAGCGGGTTTATAGCAATCAGCCCCAGCATTTT
NA	NA	TRBV7-2	TRBJ2-7	CASSLREGDEQYF	TGTGCCAGCAGCTTGAGGGAGGGGGACGAGCAGTACTTC
TRBD2	NA	TRBV5-1	TRBJ2-3	CASSLGGLAGADTQYF	TGCGCCAGCAGCTTGGGGGGACTAGCGGGTGCAGATACGCAGTATTTT
TRBD1	NA	TRBV10-2	TRBJ2-4	CASSALGQGTSIQYF	TGCGCCAGCAGTGCCCTCGGACAGGGGACGAGCATTCAGTACTTC
NA	NA	TRBV27	TRBJ2-1	CASSLLGAGSYNEQFF	TGTGCCAGCAGTTTACTAGGGGCGGGGTCCTACAATGAGCAGTTCTTC
NA	once	TRBV9	TRBJ2-3	CASSGWQGTDTQYF	TGTGCCAGCAGCGGCTGGCAGGGCACAGATACGCAGTATTTT
TRBD1	NA	TRBV5-1	TRBJ2-5	CASSMRTGNQETQYF	TGCGCCAGCAGCATGCGGACAGGAAACCAAGAGACCCAGTACTTC
TRBD1	NA	TRBV10-3	TRBJ1-5	CAISEQGVLDQPQHF	TGTGCCATCAGTGAACAGGGGGTATTAGATCAGCCCCAGCATTTT
NA	NA	TRBV11-3	TRBJ2-1	CASSRGGSHNEQFF	TGTGCCAGCAGCAGGGGGGGGTCCCACAATGAGCAGTTCTTC
NA	NA	TRBV10-3	TRBJ2-2	CAISEQRGLTGELFF	TGTGCCATCAGCGAACAACGAGGACTCACCGGGGAGCTGTTTTTT